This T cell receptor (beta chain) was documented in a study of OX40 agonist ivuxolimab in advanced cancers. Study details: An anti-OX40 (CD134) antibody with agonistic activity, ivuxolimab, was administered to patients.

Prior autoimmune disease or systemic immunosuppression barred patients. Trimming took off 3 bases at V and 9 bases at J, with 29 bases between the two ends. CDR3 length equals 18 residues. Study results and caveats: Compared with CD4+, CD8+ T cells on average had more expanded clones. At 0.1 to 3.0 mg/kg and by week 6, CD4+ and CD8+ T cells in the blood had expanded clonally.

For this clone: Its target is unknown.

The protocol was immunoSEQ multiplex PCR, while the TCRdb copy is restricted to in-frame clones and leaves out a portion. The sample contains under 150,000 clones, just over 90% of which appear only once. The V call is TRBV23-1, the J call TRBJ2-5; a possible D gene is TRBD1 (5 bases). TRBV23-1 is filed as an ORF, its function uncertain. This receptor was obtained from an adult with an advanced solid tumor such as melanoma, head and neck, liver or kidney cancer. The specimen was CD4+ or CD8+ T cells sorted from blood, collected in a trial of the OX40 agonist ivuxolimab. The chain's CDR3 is CASSQGRAPTRPQGAQYF. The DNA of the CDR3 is TGCGCCAGCAGTCAGGGTCGGGCACCTACCCGGCCACAAGGGGCCCAGTACTTC.